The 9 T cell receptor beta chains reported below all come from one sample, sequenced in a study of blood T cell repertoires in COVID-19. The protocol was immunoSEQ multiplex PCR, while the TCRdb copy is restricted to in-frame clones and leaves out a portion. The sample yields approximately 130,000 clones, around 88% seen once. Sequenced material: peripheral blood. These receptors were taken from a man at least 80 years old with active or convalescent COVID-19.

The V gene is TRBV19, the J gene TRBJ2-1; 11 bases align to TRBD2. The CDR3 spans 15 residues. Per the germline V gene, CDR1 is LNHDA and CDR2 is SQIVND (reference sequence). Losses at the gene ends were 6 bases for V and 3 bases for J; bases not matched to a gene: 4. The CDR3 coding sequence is TGTGCCAGTAGAACTACTAGCGGGGGCTACAATGAGCAGTTCTTC. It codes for CASRTTSGGYNEQFF.

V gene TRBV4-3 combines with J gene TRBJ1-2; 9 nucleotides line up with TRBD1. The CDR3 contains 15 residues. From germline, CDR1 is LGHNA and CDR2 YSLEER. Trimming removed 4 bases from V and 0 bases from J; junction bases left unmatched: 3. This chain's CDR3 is CASSPDRGSNYGYTF. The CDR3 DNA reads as TGCGCCAGCAGCCCCGACAGGGGGTCTAACTATGGCTACACCTTC.

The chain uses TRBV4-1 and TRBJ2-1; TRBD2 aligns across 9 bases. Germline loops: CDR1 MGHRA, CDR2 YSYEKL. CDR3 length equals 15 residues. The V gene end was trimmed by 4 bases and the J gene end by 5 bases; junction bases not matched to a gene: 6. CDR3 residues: CASSPRAGGNNEQFF. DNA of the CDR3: TGCGCCAGCAGCCCCCGAGCGGGGGGAAACAATGAGCAGTTCTTC.

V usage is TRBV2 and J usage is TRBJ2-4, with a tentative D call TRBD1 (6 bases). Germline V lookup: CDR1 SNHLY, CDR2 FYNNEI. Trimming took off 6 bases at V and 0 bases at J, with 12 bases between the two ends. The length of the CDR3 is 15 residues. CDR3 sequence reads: CASRGQTLAKNIQYF. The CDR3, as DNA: TGTGCCAGCAGAGGACAGACCCTAGCCAAAAACATTCAGTACTTC.

The CDR3 region is CASSTPGGGEAFF. The CDR3 DNA follows: TGTGCCAGCAGTACCCCAGGGGGCGGTGAAGCTTTCTTT. The chain has TRBV27 and TRBJ1-1; 8 positions agree with TRBD1. Germline V gene data show CDR1 as MNHEY and CDR2 as SMNVEV (reference sequence). V gave up 5 bases and J gave up 7 bases; unmatched junction bases: 6. The CDR3 spans 13 residues.

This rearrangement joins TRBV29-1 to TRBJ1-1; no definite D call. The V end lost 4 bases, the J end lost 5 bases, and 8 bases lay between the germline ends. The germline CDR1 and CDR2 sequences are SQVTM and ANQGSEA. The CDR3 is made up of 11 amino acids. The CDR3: CSVALLTEAFF. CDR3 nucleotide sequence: TGCAGCGTTGCACTGTTGACTGAAGCTTTCTTT.

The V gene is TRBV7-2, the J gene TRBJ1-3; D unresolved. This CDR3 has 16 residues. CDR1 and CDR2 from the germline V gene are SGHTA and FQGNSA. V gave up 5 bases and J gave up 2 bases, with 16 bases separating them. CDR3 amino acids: CASSPAGTGTGNTIYF. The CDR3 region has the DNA TGTGCCAGCAGCCCCGCTGGCACGGGGACTGGAAACACCATATATTTT.

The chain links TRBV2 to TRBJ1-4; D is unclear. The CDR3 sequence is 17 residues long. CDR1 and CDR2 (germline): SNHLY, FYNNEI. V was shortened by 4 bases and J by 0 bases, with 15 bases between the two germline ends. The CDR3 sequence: CASSALGLSATNEKLFF. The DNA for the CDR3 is TGTGCCAGCAGTGCCCTTGGTCTATCTGCAACTAATGAAAAACTGTTTTTT.

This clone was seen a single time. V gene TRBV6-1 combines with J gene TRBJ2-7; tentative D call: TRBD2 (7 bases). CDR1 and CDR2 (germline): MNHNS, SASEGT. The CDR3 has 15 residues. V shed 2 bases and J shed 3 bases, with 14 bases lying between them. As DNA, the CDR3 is TGTGCCAGCAGTGAAATGGGGGGGGCCAACTACGAGCAGTACTTC. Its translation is CASSEMGGANYEQYF.